Below, 11 T cell receptor beta chains from the same sample are listed, as sequenced in a study of control samples from healthy donors and cancer patients. Data came from immunoSEQ multiplex PCR; TCRdb stores just in-frame clones and leaves some out. The sample shows 130,000 or so clones, around 92% of them seen only once. The sample consisted of blood. The receptors shown here come from a woman aged 45-60 years in good health.

The gene calls are TRBV28 and TRBJ2-1; D remains ambiguous. The CDR3 spans 12 residues. The germline CDR1 and CDR2 sequences are MDHEN and SYDVKM. Trimming took 3 bases from V and 4 from J, leaving 4 bases between them. The CDR3 is CASSFPYNEQFF. The CDR3 region has the DNA TGTGCCAGCAGTTTCCCGTACAATGAGCAGTTCTTC. The entire variable domain, with the rest obtained from reference TRBV28 and TRBJ2-1, is as follows: DVKVTQSSRYLVKRTGEKVFLECVQDMDHENMFWYRQDPGLGLRLIYFSYDVKMKEKGDIPEGYSVSREKKERFSLILESASTNQTSMYLCASSFPYNEQFFGPGTRLTVL.

The genes are TRBV30 and TRBJ2-3, with 7 bases fitting TRBD2. The J segment lost 5 bases and the V segment lost 5 bases, leaving 10 bases of the junction unmatched. Germline V gives CDR1 GTSNPN, CDR2 SVGIG (reference sequence). The CDR3 is 14 residues long. The CDR3 reads CAWLGGVRGDTQYF. As DNA, the CDR3 is TGTGCCTGGTTGGGGGGGGTGCGGGGAGATACGCAGTATTTT.

This clone was recorded a few times. The chain has TRBV28 and TRBJ2-2, with D possibly matching TRBD2 (6 bases). CDR3 length: 16 residues. The V end lost 2 bases, the J end lost 7 bases, and 17 bases lay between the germline ends. Germline-derived CDR1 and CDR2 are MDHEN and SYDVKM. This CDR3 is CASSLLAPGAGGELFF. The CDR3 nucleotides are TGTGCCAGCAGTTTACTAGCCCCGGGAGCGGGCGGGGAGCTGTTTTTT.

There are a few counts of this clone. V gene TRBV2 combines with J gene TRBJ1-1; TRBD1 matches 7 bases. After removal of 4 bases from V and 0 bases from J, the junction contained 2 bases not matched to a gene. This CDR3 is 14 amino acids long. Germline V lookup: CDR1 SNHLY, CDR2 FYNNEI. The chain's CDR3 is CASSGDRLNTEAFF. The DNA of the CDR3 is TGTGCCAGCAGTGGGGACAGACTGAACACTGAAGCTTTCTTT.

This clone was detected once. The chain couples TRBV5-1 to TRBJ2-2; a possible D gene is TRBD1 (6 bases). This CDR3 spans 15 amino acids. V lost 4 bases to trimming and J lost 0 bases, with 10 bases between them. Germline V lookup: CDR1 SGHRS, CDR2 YFSETQ. CDR3 protein: CASSRTVSNTGELFF. Written as DNA, the CDR3 is TGCGCCAGCAGCAGGACAGTTTCGAACACCGGGGAGCTGTTTTTT.

The V and J genes are TRBV20-1 and TRBJ2-7; D remains unclear. This CDR3 spans 11 amino acids. V lost 0 bases to trimming and J lost 3 bases, with 3 bases between them. Germline CDR1 and CDR2: DFQATT and SNEGSKA (reference sequence). CDR3 in DNA: TGCAGTGCTAGAGAAGGCTACGAGCAGTACTTC. Translating gives CSAREGYEQYF.

This chain joins TRBV10-2 and TRBJ2-7, with TRBD2 matching over 10 bases. The ends lost 2 bases at V and 3 bases at J; junction bases unmatched: 7. The CDR3 is 16 amino acids. Per the germline V gene, CDR1 is WSHSY and CDR2 is SAAADI. The CDR3 reads CASSEMLAGDFYEQYF. CDR3 bases: TGCGCCAGCAGTGAGATGCTAGCGGGAGATTTCTACGAGCAGTACTTC.

The genes are TRBV12-5 and TRBJ1-5; the match to TRBD1 covers 11 bases. This CDR3 spans 18 amino acids. The germline gives CDR1 LGHNT, CDR2 FRNRAP. The ends lost 5 bases at V and 0 bases at J; junction bases unmatched: 9. The CDR3 is CASGLGQGAVYSNQPQHF. CDR3 nucleotides: TGTGCTAGTGGTCTCGGACAGGGGGCTGTCTATAGCAATCAGCCCCAGCATTTT.

The chain joins TRBV5-4 to TRBJ2-5, with TRBD2 identical over 9 bases. Per germline, CDR1 SGHNT and CDR2 YYREEE (reference sequence). The V and J ends lost 0 bases and 5 bases, in that order; junction bases with no gene match: 11. This CDR3 is 17 amino acids long. CDR3 sequence: CASSLDLAGGPRETQYF. The CDR3 coding sequence is TGTGCCAGCAGCTTGGATTTGGCGGGAGGGCCTCGGGAGACCCAGTACTTC.

The chain uses TRBV4-2 and TRBJ2-2; D is uncertain. The CDR3 is 16 amino acids. Germline CDR1 LGHNA, CDR2 YNFKEQ. Trimming left V 4 bases short and J 0 bases short, with 12 bases between. The CDR3 protein is CASSLVVAANTGELFF. Written as DNA, the CDR3 is TGTGCCAGCAGCCTAGTAGTTGCGGCGAACACCGGGGAGCTGTTTTTT.

As regards this clone: The same CDR3 can be traced to other DNA sequences in this sample. This chain connects TRBV3-1 (or the pseudogene TRBV3-2) to TRBJ1-1; 9 bases align to TRBD1. CDR3 length: 14 amino acids. The germline V gene encodes CDR1 LGHDT and CDR2 YNNKEL (reference sequence). The trim removed 4 bases at V and 5 bases at J, leaving 5 bases unmatched. The CDR3 spells CASSRTGGGTEAFF. The CDR3 DNA follows: TGTGCCAGCAGCCGCACAGGGGGCGGGACTGAAGCTTTCTTT.